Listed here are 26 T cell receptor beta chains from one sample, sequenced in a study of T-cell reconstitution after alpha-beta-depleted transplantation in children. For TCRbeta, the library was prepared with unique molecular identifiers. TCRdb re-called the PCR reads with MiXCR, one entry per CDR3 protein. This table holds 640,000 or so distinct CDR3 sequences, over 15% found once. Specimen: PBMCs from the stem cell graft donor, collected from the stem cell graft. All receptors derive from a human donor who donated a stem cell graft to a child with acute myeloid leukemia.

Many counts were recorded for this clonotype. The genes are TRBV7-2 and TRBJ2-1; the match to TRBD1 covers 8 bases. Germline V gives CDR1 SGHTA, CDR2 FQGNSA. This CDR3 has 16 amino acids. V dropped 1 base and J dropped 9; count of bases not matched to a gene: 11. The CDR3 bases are TGTGCCAGCAGCTTAGATCGGCAGGGGGCGCGATTTGAGCAGTTCTTC. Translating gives CASSLDRQGARFEQFF.

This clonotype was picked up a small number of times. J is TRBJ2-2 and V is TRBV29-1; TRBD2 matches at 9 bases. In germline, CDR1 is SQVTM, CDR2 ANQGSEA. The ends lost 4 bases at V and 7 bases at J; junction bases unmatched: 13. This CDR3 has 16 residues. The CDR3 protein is CSVGSAAGGLGGELFF. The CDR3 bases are TGCAGCGTTGGATCGGCCGCGGGGGGGCTCGGCGGGGAGCTGTTTTTT.

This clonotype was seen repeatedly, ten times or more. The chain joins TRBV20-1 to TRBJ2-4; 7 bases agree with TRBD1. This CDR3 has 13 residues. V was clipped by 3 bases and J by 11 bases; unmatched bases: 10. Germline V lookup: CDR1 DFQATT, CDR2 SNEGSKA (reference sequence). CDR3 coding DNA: TGCAGTGCTAGGCTTCCAGGGGGTAGACTTCAGTACTTC. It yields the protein CSARLPGGRLQYF.

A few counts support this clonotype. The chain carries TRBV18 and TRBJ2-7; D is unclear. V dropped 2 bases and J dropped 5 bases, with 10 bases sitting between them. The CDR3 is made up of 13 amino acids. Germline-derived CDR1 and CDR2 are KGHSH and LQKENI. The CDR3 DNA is TGTGCCAGCTCACCAATCCAGGCCCACGAGCAGTACTTC. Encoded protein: CASSPIQAHEQYF. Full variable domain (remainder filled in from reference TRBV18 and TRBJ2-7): NAGVMQNPRHLVRRRGQEARLRCSPMKGHSHVYWYRQLPEEGLKFMVYLQKENIIDESGMPKERFSAEFPKEGPSILRIQQVVRGDSAAYFCASSPIQAHEQYFGPGTRLTVT.

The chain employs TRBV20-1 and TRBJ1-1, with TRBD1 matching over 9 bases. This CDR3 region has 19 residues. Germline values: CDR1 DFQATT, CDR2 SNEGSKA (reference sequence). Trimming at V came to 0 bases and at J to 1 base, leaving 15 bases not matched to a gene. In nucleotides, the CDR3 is TGCAGTGCTAGAGATGTGATGAATAATAGACAGGGGGGGAACACTGAAGCTTTCTTT. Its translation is CSARDVMNNRQGGNTEAFF.

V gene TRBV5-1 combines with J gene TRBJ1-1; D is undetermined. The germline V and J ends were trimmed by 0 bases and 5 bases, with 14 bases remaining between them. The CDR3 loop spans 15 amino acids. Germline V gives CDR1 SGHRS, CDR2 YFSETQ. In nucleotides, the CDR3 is TGCGCCAGCAGCTTGGATCTGGTAAAGAGAACTGAAGCTTTCTTT. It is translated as CASSLDLVKRTEAFF.

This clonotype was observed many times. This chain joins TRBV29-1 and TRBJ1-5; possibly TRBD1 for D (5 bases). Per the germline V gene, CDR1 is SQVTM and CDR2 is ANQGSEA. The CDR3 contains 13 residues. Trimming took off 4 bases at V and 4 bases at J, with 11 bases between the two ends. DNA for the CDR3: TGCAGCGTTGGGAGGGGAGGGAATCAGCCCCAGCATTTT. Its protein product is CSVGRGGNQPQHF. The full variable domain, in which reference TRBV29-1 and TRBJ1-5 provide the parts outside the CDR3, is SAVISQKPSRDICQRGTSLTIQCQVDSQVTMMFWYRQQPGQSLTLIATANQGSEATYESGFVIDKFPISRPNLTFSTLTVSNMSPEDSSIYLCSVGRGGNQPQHFGDGTRLSIL.

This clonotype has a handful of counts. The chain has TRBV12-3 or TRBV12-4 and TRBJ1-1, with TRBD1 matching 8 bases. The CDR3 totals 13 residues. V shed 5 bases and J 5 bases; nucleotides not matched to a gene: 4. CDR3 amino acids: CASSDRGWTEAFF. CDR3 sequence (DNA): TGTGCCAGCAGTGACAGGGGATGGACTGAAGCTTTCTTT.

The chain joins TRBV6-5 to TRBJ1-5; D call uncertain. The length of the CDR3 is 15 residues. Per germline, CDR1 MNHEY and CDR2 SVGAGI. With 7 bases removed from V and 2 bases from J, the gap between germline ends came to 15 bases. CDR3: CASMLDYVGNQPQHF. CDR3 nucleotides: TGTGCCAGCATGTTGGACTATGTGGGCAATCAGCCCCAGCATTTT.

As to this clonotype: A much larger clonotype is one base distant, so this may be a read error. DNA for the CDR3: TGTGCCAGCAGCCAGGCCGACAGGGGTTTGGAAAAACTGTTTTTT. Protein: CASSQADRGLEKLFF. This chain uses TRBV4-2 with TRBJ1-4; 8 bases match TRBD1. This CDR3 region has 15 residues. Germline V CDR1 and CDR2: LGHNA, YNFKEQ. V dropped 3 bases and J dropped 8; count of bases not matched to a gene: 8.

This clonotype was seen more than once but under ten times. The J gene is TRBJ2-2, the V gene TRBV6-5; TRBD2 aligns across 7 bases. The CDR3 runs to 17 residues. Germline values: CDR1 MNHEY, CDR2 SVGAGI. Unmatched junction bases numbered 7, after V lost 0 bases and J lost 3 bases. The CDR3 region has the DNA TGTGCCAGCAGTTACTCGGAGGGAGGGGCGGACACCGGGGAGCTGTTTTTT. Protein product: CASSYSEGGADTGELFF.

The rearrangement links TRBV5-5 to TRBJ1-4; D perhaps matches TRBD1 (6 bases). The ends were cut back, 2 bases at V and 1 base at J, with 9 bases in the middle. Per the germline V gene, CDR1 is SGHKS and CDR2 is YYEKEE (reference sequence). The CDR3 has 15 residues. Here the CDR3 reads CASSLIGGTNEKLFF. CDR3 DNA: TGTGCCAGCAGCTTAATAGGGGGAACTAATGAAAAACTGTTTTTT. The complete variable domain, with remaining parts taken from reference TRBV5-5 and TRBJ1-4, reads DAGVTQSPTHLIKTRGQQVTLRCSPISGHKSVSWYQQVLGQGPQFIFQYYEKEERGRGNFPDRFSARQFPNYSSELNVNALLLGDSALYLCASSLIGGTNEKLFFGSGTQLSVL.

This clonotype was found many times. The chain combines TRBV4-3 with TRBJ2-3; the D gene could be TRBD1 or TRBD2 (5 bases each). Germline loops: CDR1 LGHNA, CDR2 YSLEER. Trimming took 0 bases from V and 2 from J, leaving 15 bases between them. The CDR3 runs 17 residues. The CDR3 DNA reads TGCGCCAGCAGCCAAGAGGCAGGGAGAAGGTCCACAGATACGCAGTATTTT. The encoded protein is CASSQEAGRRSTDTQYF.

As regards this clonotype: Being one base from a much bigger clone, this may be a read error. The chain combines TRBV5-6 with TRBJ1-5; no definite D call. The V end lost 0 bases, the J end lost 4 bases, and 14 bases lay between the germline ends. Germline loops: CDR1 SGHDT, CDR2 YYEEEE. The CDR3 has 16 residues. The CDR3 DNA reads TGTGCCAGCAGCTTGGCCCTCGCCGAGCCGAATCAGCCCCAGCATTTT. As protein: CASSLALAEPNQPQHF.

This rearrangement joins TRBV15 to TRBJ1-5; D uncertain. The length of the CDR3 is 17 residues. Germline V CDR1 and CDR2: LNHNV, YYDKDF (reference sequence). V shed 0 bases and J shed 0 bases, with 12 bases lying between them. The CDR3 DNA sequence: TGTGCCACCAGCAGAGATAGGACGGGGTATAGCAATCAGCCCCAGCATTTT. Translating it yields CATSRDRTGYSNQPQHF.

CDR3 DNA: TGCAGCGACAGGGGCTATGGCTACACCTTC. This codes for CSDRGYGYTF. This chain links TRBV20-1 with TRBJ1-2; 8 bases line up with TRBD1. Germline values: CDR1 DFQATT, CDR2 SNEGSKA (reference sequence). The CDR3 extends over 10 amino acids.

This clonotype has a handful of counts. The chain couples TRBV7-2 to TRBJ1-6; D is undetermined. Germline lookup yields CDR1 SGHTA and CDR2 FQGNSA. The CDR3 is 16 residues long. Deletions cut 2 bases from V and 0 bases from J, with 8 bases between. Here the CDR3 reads CASSLQASSYNSPLHF. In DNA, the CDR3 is TGTGCCAGCAGCTTACAGGCGAGCTCCTATAATTCACCCCTCCACTTT.

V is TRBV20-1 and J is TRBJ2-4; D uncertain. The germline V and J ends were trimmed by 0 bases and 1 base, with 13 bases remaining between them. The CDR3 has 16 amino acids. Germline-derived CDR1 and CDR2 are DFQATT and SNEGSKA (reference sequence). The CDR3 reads CSARDAGEEAKNIQYF. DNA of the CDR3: TGCAGTGCTAGAGATGCAGGAGAGGAGGCCAAAAACATTCAGTACTTC.

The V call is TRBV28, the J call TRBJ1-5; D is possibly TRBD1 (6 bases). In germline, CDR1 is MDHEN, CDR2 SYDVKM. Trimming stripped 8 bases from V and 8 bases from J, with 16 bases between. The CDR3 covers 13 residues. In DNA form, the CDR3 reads TGTGCCAGCGAGGACAGCGGTTTGGAGCCCCAGCATTTT. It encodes CASEDSGLEPQHF.

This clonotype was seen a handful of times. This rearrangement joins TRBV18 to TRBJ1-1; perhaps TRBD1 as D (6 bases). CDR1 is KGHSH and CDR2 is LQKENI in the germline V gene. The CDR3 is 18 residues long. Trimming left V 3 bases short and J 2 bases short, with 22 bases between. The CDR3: CASSPVSGENRENTEAFF. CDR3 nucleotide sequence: TGTGCCAGCTCACCTGTCTCAGGGGAAAACAGGGAAAACACTGAAGCTTTCTTT.

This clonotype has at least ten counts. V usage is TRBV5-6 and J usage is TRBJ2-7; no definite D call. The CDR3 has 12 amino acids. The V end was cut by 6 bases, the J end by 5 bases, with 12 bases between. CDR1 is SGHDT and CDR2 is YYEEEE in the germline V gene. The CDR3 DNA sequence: TGTGCCAGCACTGTTGAGGAGAACGAGCAGTACTTC. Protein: CASTVEENEQYF.

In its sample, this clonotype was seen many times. The CDR3 DNA reads TGTGCCATCGGACGGAGCAATTCACCCCTCCACTTT. Its translation: CAIGRSNSPLHF. The rearrangement links TRBV10-3 to TRBJ1-6; D is unclear. Trimming shortened V by 8 bases and J by 7 bases, and 9 bases separated the two germline ends. From germline, CDR1 is ENHRY and CDR2 SYGVKD. The CDR3 length is 12 residues.

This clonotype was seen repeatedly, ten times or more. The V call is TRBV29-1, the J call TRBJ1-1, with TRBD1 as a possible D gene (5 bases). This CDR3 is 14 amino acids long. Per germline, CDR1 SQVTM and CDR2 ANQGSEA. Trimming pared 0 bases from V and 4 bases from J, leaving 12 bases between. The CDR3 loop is CSVEELGGGTEAFF. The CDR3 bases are TGCAGCGTTGAAGAACTGGGGGGGGGCACTGAAGCTTTCTTT.

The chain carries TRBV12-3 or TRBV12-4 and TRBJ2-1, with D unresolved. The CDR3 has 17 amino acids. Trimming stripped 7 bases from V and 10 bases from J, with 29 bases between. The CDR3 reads CASTKLISDSPTIEQFF. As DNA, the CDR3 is TGTGCCAGCACCAAACTCATTTCCGACTCGCCCACAATCGAGCAGTTCTTC.

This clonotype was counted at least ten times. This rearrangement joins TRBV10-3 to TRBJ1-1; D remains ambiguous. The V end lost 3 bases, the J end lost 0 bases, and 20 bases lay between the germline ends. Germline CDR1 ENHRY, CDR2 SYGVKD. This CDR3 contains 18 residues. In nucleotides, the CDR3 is TGTGCCATCAGTGAACCCTTTCCTCCGGGCCACCTGAACACTGAAGCTTTCTTT. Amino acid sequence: CAISEPFPPGHLNTEAFF.

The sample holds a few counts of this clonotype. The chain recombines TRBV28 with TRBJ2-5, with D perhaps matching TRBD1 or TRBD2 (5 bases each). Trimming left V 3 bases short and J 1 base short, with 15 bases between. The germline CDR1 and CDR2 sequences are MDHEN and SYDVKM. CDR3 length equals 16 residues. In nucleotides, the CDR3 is TGTGCCAGCAGTTTGCTCCCTCCAGGGACCCAAGAGACCCAGTACTTC. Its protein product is CASSLLPPGTQETQYF.